The 16 T cell receptor beta chains given below trace back to one sample, sequenced in a study of shared clonotypes between healthy human individuals. Positively selected for CCR7, the CD45RO-negative cells used as naive CD8 cells excluded terminally differentiated effector memory CD45RA+ cells. Assay: immunoSEQ multiplex PCR; the TCRdb copy retains only in-frame clones and omits some. The sample consists of more than 2 million clones, about 93% of them appearing once. Sample: naive CD8+ T cells from PBMCs. These receptors all stem from a man aged 18 to 35 in good health. Some clones in this sample may be carry-over from other donors' samples.

The V and J genes are TRBV9 and TRBJ2-5, with TRBD1 matching 7 bases. Per germline, CDR1 SGDLS and CDR2 YYNGEE. The CDR3 has 18 amino acids. Trimming at V came to 2 bases and at J to 3 bases, leaving 16 bases not matched to a gene. CDR3 DNA sequence: TGTGCCAGCAGCGTGACGGCCTCTAGGACAGGCATAAAAGAGACCCAGTACTTC. Translated, it gives CASSVTASRTGIKETQYF.

CDR3 in amino acids: CASSVGSPSYEQYF. The CDR3 region has the DNA TGTGCCAGCAGCGTAGGTTCTCCCTCCTACGAGCAGTACTTC. The chain recombines TRBV9 with TRBJ2-7, with no clear D. Trimming took 0 bases from V and 0 from J, leaving 7 bases between them. The CDR3 extends over 14 amino acids. CDR1 is SGDLS, CDR2 YYNGEE, per germline.

The V call is TRBV25-1, the J call TRBJ1-2; D is perhaps TRBD1 (6 bases). Trimming took off 5 bases at V and 6 bases at J, with 19 bases between the two ends. This CDR3 region has 15 residues. The germline gives CDR1 MGHDK, CDR2 SYGVNS. Written as DNA, the CDR3 is TGTGCCAGCAGTACAGGGCCCGTACACCCGGATGGCTACACCTTC. This sequence encodes CASSTGPVHPDGYTF.

V and J are TRBV7-3 and TRBJ2-5; 9 bases are a match to TRBD1. Germline V lookup: CDR1 SGHTA, CDR2 FQGTGA. The CDR3 is made up of 15 amino acids. Unmatched junction bases numbered 3, after V lost 2 bases and J lost 2 bases. Written as DNA, the CDR3 is TGTGCCAGCAGCTTAGGTGGACAGGGGCAAGAGACCCAGTACTTC. Translating gives CASSLGGQGQETQYF.

This clone was found once. This sequence joins TRBV10-3 and TRBJ2-1; unclear D gene. Germline V CDR1 and CDR2: ENHRY, SYGVKD. Deletions cut 2 bases from V and 0 bases from J, with 8 bases between. The CDR3 spans 15 residues. The CDR3 coding sequence is TGTGCCATCAGTGAGGGGTTCTCCTCCTACAATGAGCAGTTCTTC. Protein sequence: CAISEGFSSYNEQFF.

The chain links TRBV28 to TRBJ2-7; D gene uncertain. CDR1 is MDHEN and CDR2 is SYDVKM in the germline V gene. This CDR3 has 13 amino acids. The germline V and J ends were trimmed by 3 bases and 5 bases, with 11 bases remaining between them. CDR3 residues: CASSFKGSHEQYF. As DNA, the CDR3 is TGTGCCAGCAGTTTTAAAGGCAGCCACGAGCAGTACTTC. The complete variable domain, with remaining parts taken from reference TRBV28 and TRBJ2-7, reads DVKVTQSSRYLVKRTGEKVFLECVQDMDHENMFWYRQDPGLGLRLIYFSYDVKMKEKGDIPEGYSVSREKKERFSLILESASTNQTSMYLCASSFKGSHEQYFGPGTRLTVT.

As DNA, the CDR3 is TGCAGCGTTGAACTAGCGGGAGAGCTGTACGAGCAGTACTTC. Translation: CSVELAGELYEQYF. V is TRBV29-1 and J is TRBJ2-7, with 10 bases that match TRBD2. CDR1 and CDR2 from the germline V gene are SQVTM and ANQGSEA. J gave up 4 bases and V 2 bases, and 5 bases lay outside the gene matches. CDR3 length: 14 amino acids.

The CDR3 here is CASSQADRDRIPGELFF. The CDR3 region has the DNA TGCGCCAGCAGCCAAGCCGACCGGGACAGGATTCCCGGGGAGCTGTTTTTT. The chain couples TRBV5-1 to TRBJ2-2; 8 bases fit TRBD1. The CDR3 spans 17 residues. The V segment lost 4 bases and the J segment 6 bases; nucleotides outside the gene matches: 14. Germline V lookup: CDR1 SGHRS, CDR2 YFSETQ.

V gene TRBV5-1 combines with J gene TRBJ2-7; a possible D gene is TRBD2 (5 bases). Germline V gives CDR1 SGHRS, CDR2 YFSETQ. Trimming cost V 0 bases and J 3 bases, with 10 bases left between them. This CDR3 spans 14 amino acids. In DNA, the CDR3 is TGCGCCAGCAGCTTGGCCACTAGGGTCTACGAGCAGTACTTC. It specifies CASSLATRVYEQYF. The full variable domain, in which reference TRBV5-1 and TRBJ2-7 provide the parts outside the CDR3, is KAGVTQTPRYLIKTRGQQVTLSCSPISGHRSVSWYQQTPGQGLQFLFEYFSETQRNKGNFPGRFSGRQFSNSRSEMNVSTLELGDSALYLCASSLATRVYEQYFGPGTRLTVT.

The V call is TRBV9, the J call TRBJ2-1; D gene unclear. The CDR3 has 14 residues. Germline lookup yields CDR1 SGDLS and CDR2 YYNGEE. V lost 1 base and J 6 bases, leaving 11 bases between the germline ends. In nucleotides, the CDR3 is TGTGCCAGCAGCGTATCGGTCCGGTCCAATGAGCAGTTCTTC. Its translation: CASSVSVRSNEQFF.

This clone was detected once. A read error may produce the germline difference seen at one junction end. The chain joins TRBV7-9 to TRBJ2-7; 10 bases fit TRBD2. There are 18 residues in the CDR3. Germline V CDR1 and CDR2: SEHNR, FQNEAQ (reference sequence). CDR3 coding DNA: TGTGCCAGCAGCCCCCACCCCCTAGCGGGAGTTGAGTCCTGCGAGCAGTACTTC. It translates to CASSPHPLAGVESCEQYF.

The J gene is TRBJ2-2, the V gene TRBV9; tentative D call: TRBD2 (5 bases). The CDR3 runs to 17 residues. CDR1 and CDR2 (germline): SGDLS, YYNGEE. V lost 2 bases and J 0 bases, leaving 14 bases between the germline ends. The CDR3 DNA is TGTGCCAGCAGCGTGGCTATGGAGGCTTCGAACACCGGGGAGCTGTTTTTT. Translating gives CASSVAMEASNTGELFF.

The chain couples TRBV4-3 to TRBJ2-7, with a possible D match to TRBD2 (5 bases). The CDR3 totals 13 residues. V shed 0 bases and J shed 7 bases, with 10 bases lying between them. Germline-derived CDR1 and CDR2 are LGHNA and YSLEER. DNA of the CDR3: TGCGCCAGCAGCCAAGATCGGGAAAGGGAGCAGTACTTC. Its protein is CASSQDREREQYF.

As to this clone: Other DNA sequences of this sample code for an identical CDR3. The V and J genes are TRBV29-1 and TRBJ1-2; perhaps TRBD1 as D (6 bases). Trimming removed 4 bases from V and 2 bases from J, with 8 bases in between. Germline CDR1 is SQVTM and CDR2 is ANQGSEA. The CDR3 loop spans 12 amino acids. This CDR3 reads CSVGTGNYGYTF. DNA for the CDR3: TGCAGCGTTGGTACAGGGAACTATGGCTACACCTTC.

This clone has a single count. The gene calls are TRBV4-1 and TRBJ2-1; TRBD2 aligns across 14 bases. This CDR3 comprises 19 residues. Germline V CDR1 and CDR2: MGHRA, YSYEKL. V was clipped by 4 bases and J by 4 bases; unmatched bases: 12. CDR3 sequence (DNA): TGCGCCAGCAGCCCCCAACGACTAGCGGGAGGGGAAAGATACAATGAGCAGTTCTTC. Translating gives CASSPQRLAGGERYNEQFF.

In regard to this clone: At the DNA level, this CDR3 is encoded by other sequences in the same sample as well. The chain combines TRBV27 with TRBJ2-5; D not resolved. From germline, CDR1 is MNHEY and CDR2 SMNVEV (reference sequence). The CDR3 runs 12 residues. V was shortened by 6 bases and J by 4 bases, with 9 bases between the two germline ends. The CDR3 loop is CASSPPGETQYF. The CDR3 DNA reads TGTGCCAGCAGCCCCCCGGGAGAGACCCAGTACTTC.